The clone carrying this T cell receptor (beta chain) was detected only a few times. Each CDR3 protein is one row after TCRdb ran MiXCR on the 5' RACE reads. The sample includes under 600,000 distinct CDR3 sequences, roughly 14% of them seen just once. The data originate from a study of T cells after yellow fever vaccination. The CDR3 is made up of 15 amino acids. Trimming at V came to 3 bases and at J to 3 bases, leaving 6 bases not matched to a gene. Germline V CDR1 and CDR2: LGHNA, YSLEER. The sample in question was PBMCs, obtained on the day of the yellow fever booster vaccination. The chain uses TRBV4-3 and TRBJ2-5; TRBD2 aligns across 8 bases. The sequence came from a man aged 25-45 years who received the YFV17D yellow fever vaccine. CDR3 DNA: TGCGCCAGCAGCCAGTCTATCGGGGGGGAAGAGACCCAGTACTTC. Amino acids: CASSQSIGGEETQYF.